This TCR beta chain was documented in a study of resident and recirculating memory T cells in vitiligo. At the level of the study: Shave-biopsy epidermis from lesional and nonlesional skin was sequenced alongside PBMCs. The study's findings and limits: No single dominant TCR clone appeared; lesion clonality varied.

CDR1 is LGHNA, CDR2 YSLEER, per germline. This CDR3 contains 14 residues. The V gene lost 0 bases and the J gene lost 6 bases, with 10 bases spanning the gap. Data came from immunoSEQ multiplex PCR; TCRdb stores just in-frame clones and leaves some out. The profile shows more than 70,000 clones, roughly nine tenths of them singletons. Turning to this clone: As yet, its antigen is unknown.

The specimen was blood. The TCR originated in a male donor with vitiligo. The chain is built from TRBV4-3 and TRBJ2-3, with D possibly being TRBD2 (5 bases). CDR3 in amino acids: CASSQEGRADTQYF. CDR3 nucleotides: TGCGCCAGCAGCCAAGAAGGGAGAGCGGATACGCAGTATTTT.